This TCR beta chain emerged from a study of blood T cell repertoires in COVID-19. In the study overall: The United States, Italy and Spain provided the acute and convalescent COVID-19 samples. Sources were T cells, B-cell-depleted T cells, or PBMCs; the material itself was cDNA or gDNA.

Followed over time, Seattle patients had been enrolled while infection was active. Original processing notes: Amplified reference gene primers provided the basis for estimating nucleated cell counts. The protocol was immunoSEQ multiplex PCR, while the TCRdb copy is restricted to in-frame clones and leaves out a portion. V, J and clone size derive from that table, while D and trimming were established from the DNA sequence. The sample shows roughly 340,000 clones, almost 90% of them seen only once. CDR1 and CDR2 from the germline V gene are SGHTA and FQGNSA. The CDR3 contains 14 residues. Losses at the gene ends were 5 bases for V and 4 bases for J; bases not matched to a gene: 7.

This TCR was sampled from a woman aged 70-85 years with COVID-19, enrolled during active disease. V and J are TRBV7-2 and TRBJ2-7; 8 bases map to TRBD2. The sample was peripheral blood. CDR3 sequence (DNA): TGTGCCAGCAGCGACACTAGCGGACTTTACGAGCAGTACTTC. This gives the protein CASSDTSGLYEQYF.